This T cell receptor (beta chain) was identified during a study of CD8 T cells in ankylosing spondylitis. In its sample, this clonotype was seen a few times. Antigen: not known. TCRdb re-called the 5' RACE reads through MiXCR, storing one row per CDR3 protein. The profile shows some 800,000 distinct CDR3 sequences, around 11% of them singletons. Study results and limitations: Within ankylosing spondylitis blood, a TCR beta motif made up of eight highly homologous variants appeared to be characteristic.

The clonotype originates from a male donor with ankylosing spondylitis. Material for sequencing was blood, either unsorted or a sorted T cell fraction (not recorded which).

The CDR3 DNA follows: TGTGCCAGTGGGGGGCGTAGCGGGAGTTCCGAGCAGTACTTC. This translates into CASGGRSGSSEQYF. The rearrangement joins TRBV2 to TRBJ2-7, with 9 bases that match TRBD2. V shed 9 bases, J shed 6 bases, and the junction held 12 bases outside the gene matches. This CDR3 region has 14 residues. Germline CDR1 SNHLY, CDR2 FYNNEI.